The 10 T cell receptor beta chains below all came from one sample that was sequenced in a study of T cell repertoires in aging, cancer and after chemotherapy (dated by TCRdb to the late 2010s). Instead of sorted cells or RNA, genomic DNA extracted from peripheral blood served as the source for amplifying TCR beta rearrangements. The sequencer listed for this sample is Illumina MiSeq. Rearranged TRB sequences spanning V, D and J segments were amplified by multiplex touch-down PCR using a mixed TRB-A/B primer pool. TCRdb's own reprocessing of the public reads used fastp at Q25 and MiXCR and kept productive beta chains. Rows merge per CDR3 protein into single entries with the most common DNA and genes. This sample holds over 2,500 distinct CDR3 sequences; nearly 35% were observed only once. The ten top clones hold less than 55% of the sample. The sequencing sample was made of blood. All receptors derive from a human donor in good health.

This clonotype is medium-sized (0.01 to 0.1%) in the sample. J is TRBJ1-2 and V is TRBV29-1; no clear D gene. V gave up 4 bases and J gave up 5 bases, with 5 bases separating them. Looked up from germline, CDR1 is SQVTM and CDR2 is ANQGSEA. This CDR3 has 10 amino acids. The CDR3 region is CSVAGYGYTF. The CDR3 DNA is TGCAGCGTTGCGGGATATGGCTACACCTTC. Using reference TRBV29-1 and TRBJ1-2 for the parts outside the CDR3, the full variable domain is SAVISQKPSRDICQRGTSLTIQCQVDSQVTMMFWYRQQPGQSLTLIATANQGSEATYESGFVIDKFPISRPNLTFSTLTVSNMSPEDSSIYLCSVAGYGYTFGSGTRLTVV.

The rearrangement links TRBV10-3 to TRBJ1-2; D gene unclear. The germline gives CDR1 ENHRY, CDR2 SYGVKD. Trimming removed 5 bases at V and 4 bases at J, with 5 bases between. CDR3 size: 11 residues. The CDR3 nucleotides are TGTGCCATCAGTCCGGGCTATGGCTACACCTTC. This codes for CAISPGYGYTF.

The CDR3 DNA reads as TGTGCCAGCTCTCGGGGACAGGGAGCGGTCCAGGGGGCCCAGTTCTTC. Its protein product is CASSRGQGAVQGAQFF. This chain links TRBV18 with TRBJ2-1, with 9 bases that match TRBD1. The CDR3 consists of 16 residues. CDR1 is KGHSH and CDR2 is LQKENI in the germline V gene. V was clipped by 6 bases and J by 13 bases; unmatched bases: 19.

V and J are TRBV19 and TRBJ1-2; D might be TRBD1 (6 bases). This CDR3 spans 16 amino acids. Germline V gives CDR1 LNHDA, CDR2 SQIVND (reference sequence). Trimming stripped 5 bases from V and 6 bases from J, with 22 bases between. CDR3 protein: CASSYSGTPTAHGYTF. DNA for the CDR3: TGTGCCAGTAGTTACTCCGGGACACCAACTGCGCATGGCTACACCTTC.

In this sample, this clonotype turned up a few times. The chain combines TRBV29-1 with TRBJ2-5; 10 bases line up with TRBD1. The CDR3 has 15 residues. Trimming at V came to 3 bases and at J to 2 bases, leaving 6 bases not matched to a gene. The germline V gene has CDR1 SQVTM and CDR2 ANQGSEA. The CDR3 DNA follows: TGCAGCGTTGAGTTTGACAGGGGGCGGCAAGAGACCCAGTACTTC. This codes for CSVEFDRGRQETQYF.

This chain connects TRBV7-7 to TRBJ1-5; D is perhaps TRBD1 (5 bases). CDR3 length equals 15 residues. Trimming stripped 5 bases from V and 1 base from J, with 12 bases between. CDR1 and CDR2 (germline): SSHAT, FNYEAQ (reference sequence). The CDR3 nucleotides are TGTGCCAGCAGCCCCCAAGCAGGGAGCAATCAGCCCCAGCATTTT. The encoded protein is CASSPQAGSNQPQHF.

This clonotype has more than one count but fewer than ten. The chain uses TRBV6-5 and TRBJ2-3; D is unclear. V was clipped by 4 bases and J by 5 bases, with 10 bases between them. CDR3 size: 13 residues. The V gene's germline CDR1 is MNHEY and CDR2 SVGAGI. CDR3 sequence reads: CASSSSHRDTQYF. DNA of the CDR3: TGTGCCAGCAGTTCTTCACATAGAGATACGCAGTATTTT.

The chain links TRBV27 to TRBJ1-1, with D unresolved. This CDR3 is 13 amino acids long. CDR1 MNHEY and CDR2 SMNVEV come from the germline V gene (reference sequence). V dropped 3 bases and J dropped 4 bases, with 9 bases sitting between them. CDR3 loop: CASSFRGGTEAFF. In nucleotides, the CDR3 is TGTGCCAGCAGTTTTCGGGGAGGCACTGAAGCTTTCTTT.

This chain connects TRBV12-3 or TRBV12-4 to TRBJ1-4; no reliable D call. The ends were cut back, 6 bases at V and 2 bases at J, with 13 bases in the middle. The CDR3 consists of 15 residues. CDR3 bases: TGTGCCAGCAGCATAGGGATCCTCACTAATGAAAAACTGTTTTTT. It yields the protein CASSIGILTNEKLFF.

The rearrangement joins TRBV6-4 to TRBJ1-2; 9 bases map to TRBD1. Germline assignment: CDR1 MRHNA and CDR2 SNTAGT. The CDR3 extends over 14 amino acids. Trimming cost V 5 bases and J 4 bases; bases outside gene matches: 5. This CDR3 reads CASSPTGGSYGYTF. CDR3 bases: TGTGCCAGCAGTCCTACAGGGGGCAGCTATGGCTACACCTTC.